The T cell receptor beta chain under discussion was sequenced for a study of T cells after posttransplantation cyclophosphamide. With respect to this clone: No antigen is known for it.

Study-level findings and limits: Recipient CMV seropositivity and CMV reactivation strongly tracked TRB clonality. Donor-recipient repertoire similarity was low at 1-2 months, rising over year one. TRB overlap between skin or GI tissue T cells and blood was limited.

The repertoire was sequenced with immunoSEQ multiplex PCR; TCRdb's copy has only in-frame clones and lacks some. The specimen has about 39,000 clones, none found just once. The TCR was taken from a woman between 50 and 59 years old in good health and a related stem cell transplant donor. The material sequenced was PBMCs.

The CDR3 DNA reads TGTGCCAGCAGTTTAAACAGCCATCAGCCCCAGCATTTT. It specifies CASSLNSHQPQHF. The chain recombines TRBV27 with TRBJ1-5; D remains unclear. The CDR3 totals 13 residues. CDR1 and CDR2 from the germline V gene are MNHEY and SMNVEV (reference sequence). V gave up 2 bases and J gave up 5 bases, with 7 bases separating them.